This entry concerns a single TCR beta chain. These data belong to a study of T cell changes during pregnancy in multiple sclerosis. The protocol was immunoSEQ multiplex PCR, while the TCRdb copy is restricted to in-frame clones and leaves out a portion. The sample gives 15,000 to 20,000 clones, more than 75% of which show up once; 1.3% is in the top ten. The material was CD4+ T cells from peripheral blood mononuclear cells, obtained in the first trimester of pregnancy. The receptor's source is a female donor in good health, enrolled as a control in a pregnancy study.

This CDR3 is CAIRSEPGQTNYGYTF. The CDR3 DNA reads as TGTGCCATCAGGTCAGAACCGGGACAGACTAACTATGGCTACACCTTC. The V gene is TRBV10-3, the J gene TRBJ1-2; 7 positions agree with TRBD1. Germline CDR1 reads ENHRY; CDR2 reads SYGVKD. V trimming: 6 bases; J trimming: 0 bases; junction bases outside the gene matches: 10. This CDR3 region has 16 residues.